This passage covers 17 T cell receptor beta chains from one sample sequenced in a study of beta chain features in type 1 diabetes. All of the isolated RNA was reverse transcribed, so expressed TCRB transcripts were sequenced. Here immunoSEQ multiplex PCR was the method, and the copy in TCRdb shows in-frame clones only, minus some. The sample carries nearly 700,000 clones, 13% recorded once. These receptors' targets are unknown. The study, taken as a whole, reports: In every one of the four CD4+ subsets, TCRB CDR3s were moderately but significantly shorter in Type 1 diabetes patients.

The sequencing input was naive CD4+ T cells from blood. Receptors were obtained from a man between 18 and 29 years old with type 1 diabetes.

As regards this clone: The same CDR3 can be traced to other DNA sequences in this sample. V and J are TRBV18 and TRBJ2-3, with D hard to call. Germline CDR1 reads KGHSH; CDR2 reads LQKENI. V was shortened by 0 bases and J by 4 bases, with 5 bases between the two germline ends. The CDR3 is 13 residues long. This CDR3 reads CASSPPGADTQYF. DNA of the CDR3: TGTGCCAGCTCACCACCGGGCGCAGATACGCAGTATTTT.

With regard to this clone: The sample has other DNA sequences that encode this CDR3 too. The chain recombines TRBV30 with TRBJ2-2; D gene unclear. V was pared by 0 bases and J by 6 bases, with 2 bases between. CDR3 length: 11 amino acids. The germline V gene has CDR1 GTSNPN and CDR2 SVGIG (reference sequence). CDR3 coding DNA: TGTGCCTGGAGTGTGTCCGGGGAGCTGTTTTTT. Translated: CAWSVSGELFF.

The chain recombines TRBV1 with TRBJ2-3; the table gives TRBD1 as D, unverified against the DNA. TRBV1 represents a pseudogene. The CDR3 is 18 amino acids. Here the CDR3 reads CTSSQDRVAGLSTDTQYF. CDR3 DNA sequence: TGCACCAGCAGCCAAGATCGAGTGGCAGGGCTTAGCACAGATACGCAGTATTTT.

This clone was counted a few times. Other DNA sequences in the sample encode the same CDR3. The J gene is TRBJ2-7, the V gene TRBV7-6; D is ambiguous. CDR3 length equals 14 residues. In germline, CDR1 is SGHVS, CDR2 FNYEAQ. Between the trimmed V and J ends, which lost 2 bases and 2 bases, there was a span of 10 bases. The CDR3 region is CASSLSEGPYEQYF. The CDR3, as DNA: TGTGCCAGCAGCTTAAGTGAAGGGCCCTACGAGCAGTACTTC.

In its sample, this clone was seen a few times. The chain has TRBV10-3 and TRBJ1-2; D gene ambiguous. The CDR3 runs to 16 residues. Germline lookup yields CDR1 ENHRY and CDR2 SYGVKD. V was shortened by 2 bases and J by 7 bases, with 20 bases between the two germline ends. For the CDR3, the DNA is TGTGCCATCAGTGAGCCCCACAGACAACCCGGGAGTGGCTACACCTTC. Protein sequence: CAISEPHRQPGSGYTF.

This sequence joins TRBV25-1 and TRBJ1-1; no definite D call. Germline V lookup: CDR1 MGHDK, CDR2 SYGVNS. V was cut by 4 bases and J by 6 bases, with 12 bases left in between. The CDR3 contains 13 residues. The CDR3 DNA sequence: TGTGCCAGCAGTGGCTCGGGAATCTCTGAAGCTTTCTTT. Its protein product is CASSGSGISEAFF.

This clone was detected a few times. One end of the junction fails to match germline, which may point to a read error. CDR3 residues: CASSPTGEEGEQYF. CDR3 nucleotides: TGTGCTAGCAGCCCCACAGGGGAGGAAGGCGAGCAGTACTTC. The chain links TRBV7-7 to TRBJ2-7; possible D gene TRBD1, 7 bases. In germline, CDR1 is SSHAT, CDR2 FNYEAQ (reference sequence). The CDR3 is 14 residues long.

This clone was seen more than once but under ten times. The V call is TRBV7-9, the J call TRBJ1-6; D is possibly TRBD1 (5 bases). CDR3 length equals 15 residues. Trimming removed 5 bases from V and 8 bases from J, with 16 bases in between. CDR1 is SEHNR, CDR2 FQNEAQ, per germline (reference sequence). CDR3 sequence reads: CASSQGLLRDSPLHF. In DNA form, the CDR3 reads TGTGCCAGCAGCCAGGGTCTCCTTAGGGATTCACCCCTCCACTTT.

This clone has just a few counts. The chain employs TRBV18 and TRBJ1-4; possible D gene TRBD1, 6 bases. The CDR3 length is 16 residues. In germline, CDR1 is KGHSH, CDR2 LQKENI. V was trimmed by 3 bases and J by 6 bases, leaving 17 bases between them. Here the CDR3 reads CASSPREGGRDEKLFF. The CDR3 DNA reads TGTGCCAGCTCACCCCGTGAGGGGGGCAGGGATGAAAAACTGTTTTTT. The entire variable domain, with the rest obtained from reference TRBV18 and TRBJ1-4, is as follows: NAGVMQNPRHLVRRRGQEARLRCSPMKGHSHVYWYRQLPEEGLKFMVYLQKENIIDESGMPKERFSAEFPKEGPSILRIQQVVRGDSAAYFCASSPREGGRDEKLFFGSGTQLSVL.

This clone came up a few times. The chain joins TRBV10-2 to TRBJ1-2; D is unresolved. The CDR3 length is 12 residues. The V end lost 4 bases, the J end lost 5 bases, and 8 bases lay between the germline ends. Germline V lookup: CDR1 WSHSY, CDR2 SAAADI. As DNA, the CDR3 is TGCGCCAGCAGTGGGCTGACGTATGGCTACACCTTC. Its protein product is CASSGLTYGYTF.

This clone was found a few times. Other nucleotide sequences from this sample produce the same CDR3. CDR3 residues: CASSEPNTGELFF. The DNA for the CDR3 is TGTGCCAGCAGTGAACCCAACACCGGGGAGCTGTTTTTT. The chain combines TRBV6-1 with TRBJ2-2; D gene ambiguous. CDR1 and CDR2 (germline): MNHNS, SASEGT. The CDR3 has 13 amino acids. V lost 2 bases, J lost 2 bases, and 3 bases lay in between.

The chain links TRBV21-1 to TRBJ2-7. TRBV21-1 is recorded as a pseudogene. The CDR3 runs to 12 residues. The CDR3: CASSKISEEQYF. CDR3 DNA sequence: TGTGCCAGCAGCAAAATATCTGAAGAGCAGTACTTC.

This chain uses TRBV25-1 with TRBJ2-6; D assignment may be TRBD1 or TRBD2 (6 bases each). Trimming pared 5 bases from V and 1 base from J, leaving 12 bases between. Germline-derived CDR1 and CDR2 are MGHDK and SYGVNS. The CDR3 covers 16 residues. CDR3 protein: CASSPRGDSGANVLTF. The CDR3 region has the DNA TGTGCCAGCAGTCCAAGGGGGGATTCTGGGGCCAACGTCCTGACTTTC.

This clone was counted between two and nine times. The V and J genes are TRBV7-6 and TRBJ2-2; D is undetermined. This CDR3 region has 16 residues. The germline V gene has CDR1 SGHVS and CDR2 FNYEAQ. V shed 3 bases and J shed 0 bases, with 11 bases lying between them. CDR3 DNA: TGTGCCAGCAGCTTCATCGATCAGCCGAACACCGGGGAGCTGTTTTTT. The encoded protein is CASSFIDQPNTGELFF.

The chain has TRBV6-5 and TRBJ2-1; D gene uncertain. Germline assignment: CDR1 MNHEY and CDR2 SVGAGI. V was pared by 2 bases and J by 2 bases, with 10 bases between. The CDR3 totals 15 residues. Written as DNA, the CDR3 is TGTGCCAGCAGTTACGGCACCAGTACCTACAATGAGCAGTTCTTC. It codes for CASSYGTSTYNEQFF.

This clone was detected a few times. This sequence joins TRBV7-9 and TRBJ1-1; D call uncertain. Trimming pared 5 bases from V and 2 bases from J, leaving 12 bases between. Looked up from germline, CDR1 is SEHNR and CDR2 is FQNEAQ (reference sequence). CDR3 size: 14 residues. CDR3 sequence: CASSGKATNTEAFF. The CDR3 DNA follows: TGTGCCAGCAGCGGGAAAGCCACCAACACTGAAGCTTTCTTT.

This clone has a handful of counts. Here the CDR3 DNA reads TGTGCCAGTAGTACGTCACCGGGACAGCCTATGAACACTGAAGCTTTCTTT. As protein: CASSTSPGQPMNTEAFF. The V gene is TRBV19, the J gene TRBJ1-1, with 7 bases identical to TRBD1. With 4 bases clipped from V and 0 bases from J, the junction kept 11 bases outside the gene matches. Germline CDR1 and CDR2: LNHDA and SQIVND (reference sequence). This CDR3 is built from 17 residues.